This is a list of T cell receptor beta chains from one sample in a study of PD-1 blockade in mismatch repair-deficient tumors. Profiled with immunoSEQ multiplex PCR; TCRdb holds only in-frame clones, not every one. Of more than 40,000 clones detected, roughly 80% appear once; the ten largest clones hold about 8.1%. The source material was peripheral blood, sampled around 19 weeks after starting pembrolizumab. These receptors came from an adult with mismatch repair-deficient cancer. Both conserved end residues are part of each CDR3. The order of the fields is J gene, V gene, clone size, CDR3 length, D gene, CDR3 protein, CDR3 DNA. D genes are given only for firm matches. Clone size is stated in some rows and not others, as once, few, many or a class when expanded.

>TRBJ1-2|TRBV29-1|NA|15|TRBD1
CSVNRDRGYNYGYTF
TGCAGCGTTAACCGGGACAGGGGATATAACTATGGCTACACCTTC
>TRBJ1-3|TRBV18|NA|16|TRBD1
CASSPSQGDSGNTIYF
TGTGCCAGCTCACCATCACAGGGGGACTCTGGAAACACCATATATTTT
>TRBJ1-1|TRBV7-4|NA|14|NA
CASSPGPMNTEAFF
TGTGCCAGCAGCCCGGGACCCATGAACACTGAAGCTTTCTTT
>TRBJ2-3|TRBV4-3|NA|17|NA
CASSQDSGSGGTDTQYF
TGCGCCAGCAGCCAAGATTCTGGCTCCGGCGGCACAGATACGCAGTATTTT
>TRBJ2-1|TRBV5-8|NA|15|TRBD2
CASSPGTSGYNEQFF
TGTGCCAGCAGCCCCGGGACTAGCGGTTACAATGAGCAGTTCTTC
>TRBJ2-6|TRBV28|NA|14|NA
CASRLSSGANVLTF
TGTGCCAGCAGACTCAGCTCTGGGGCCAACGTCCTGACTTTC
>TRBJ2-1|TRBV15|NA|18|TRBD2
CATSRARPSGSVRNEQFF
TGTGCCACCAGCAGAGCTCGGCCTAGCGGGAGCGTCCGCAATGAGCAGTTCTTC
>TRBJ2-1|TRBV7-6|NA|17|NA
CASSPTGWASSYNEQFF
TGTGCCAGCAGCCCTACCGGTTGGGCGTCCTCCTACAATGAGCAGTTCTTC
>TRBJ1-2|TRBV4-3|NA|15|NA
CASSQGPGVSYGYTF
TGCGCCAGCAGCCAAGGTCCCGGGGTGTCCTATGGCTACACCTTC
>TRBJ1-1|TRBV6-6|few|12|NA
CASSPTRGRNIF
TGTGCCAGCAGTCCAACACGGGGGCGGAATATCTTT
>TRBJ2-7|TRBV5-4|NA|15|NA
CASSLARHPSYEQYF
TGTGCCAGCAGCTTGGCCCGACATCCTTCCTACGAGCAGTACTTC
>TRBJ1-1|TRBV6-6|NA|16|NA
CASSYPTTGSHTEAFF
TGTGCCAGCAGTTACCCGACTACAGGGAGCCACACTGAAGCTTTCTTT
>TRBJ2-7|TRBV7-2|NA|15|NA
CASSLNLGGSYEQYF
TGTGCCAGCAGCCTCAACCTGGGCGGCTCCTACGAGCAGTACTTC
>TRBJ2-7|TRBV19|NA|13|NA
CASSIGGNGEQYF
TGTGCCAGTAGTATAGGAGGGAACGGCGAGCAGTACTTC
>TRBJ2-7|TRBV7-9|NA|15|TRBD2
CASSLAPSGTYEQYF
TGTGCCAGCAGCTTAGCGCCTAGCGGGACTTACGAGCAGTACTTC
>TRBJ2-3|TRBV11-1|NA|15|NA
CASSLGGQGADTQYF
TGTGCCAGCAGCTTAGGGGGTCAAGGAGCAGATACGCAGTATTTT
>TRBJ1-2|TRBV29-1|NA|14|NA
CSGRLSGANYGYTF
TGCAGCGGTCGGTTATCGGGTGCGAACTATGGCTACACCTTC
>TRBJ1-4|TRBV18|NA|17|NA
CASSPTLTQGTNEKLFF
TGTGCCAGCTCACCGACTCTGACACAGGGAACTAATGAAAAACTGTTTTTT
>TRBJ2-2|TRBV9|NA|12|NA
CASRANTGELFF
TGTGCCAGCAGAGCGAACACCGGGGAGCTGTTTTTT
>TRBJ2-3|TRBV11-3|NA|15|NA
CASSLVLTSTDTQYF
TGTGCCAGCAGCTTAGTCTTGACTAGCACAGATACGCAGTATTTT
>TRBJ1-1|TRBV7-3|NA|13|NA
CASSLQGQGEAFF
TGTGCCAGCAGCTTACAGGGGCAGGGTGAAGCTTTCTTT
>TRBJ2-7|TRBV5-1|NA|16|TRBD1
CASSLGQDRGSYEQYF
TGCGCCAGCAGCTTGGGACAGGACAGGGGTTCCTACGAGCAGTACTTC
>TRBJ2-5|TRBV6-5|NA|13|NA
CASSRRAQETQYF
TGTGCCAGCAGCCGCAGGGCCCAAGAGACCCAGTACTTC
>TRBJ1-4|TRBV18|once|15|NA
CASSRSSPTNEKLFF
TGTGCCAGCTCACGAAGCAGTCCAACTAATGAAAAACTGTTTTTT
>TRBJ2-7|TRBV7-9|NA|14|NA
CASSFSGPSSEQYF
TGTGCCAGCAGCTTTTCCGGGCCTTCCAGCGAGCAGTACTTC
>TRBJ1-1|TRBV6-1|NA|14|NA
CASSGLTGYTEAFF
TGTGCCAGCAGTGGCCTGACCGGGTACACTGAAGCTTTCTTT
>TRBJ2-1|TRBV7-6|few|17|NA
CASSLETGGGSYNEQFF
TGTGCCAGCAGCTTAGAAACCGGCGGCGGATCCTACAATGAGCAGTTCTTC
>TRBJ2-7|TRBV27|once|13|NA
CASSFGPFYEQYF
TGTGCCAGCAGTTTCGGGCCGTTCTACGAGCAGTACTTC
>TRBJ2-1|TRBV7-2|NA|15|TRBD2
CASSLTSGPYNEQFF
TGTGCCAGCAGCCTAACTAGCGGCCCCTACAATGAGCAGTTCTTC
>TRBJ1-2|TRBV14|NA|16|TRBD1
CASSRLGTATYYGYTF
TGTGCCAGCAGCCGTCTCGGGACAGCGACTTACTATGGCTACACCTTC
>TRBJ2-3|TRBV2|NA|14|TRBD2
CASGREWGTDTQYF
TGTGCCAGCGGGCGGGAGTGGGGCACAGATACGCAGTATTTT
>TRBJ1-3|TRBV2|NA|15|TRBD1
CASSTGGGSGNTIYF
TGTGCCAGCAGCACAGGGGGAGGATCTGGAAACACCATATATTTT
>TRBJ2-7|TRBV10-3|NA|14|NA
CAISESGTSYEQYF
TGTGCCATCAGTGAGTCAGGGACCTCCTACGAGCAGTACTTC
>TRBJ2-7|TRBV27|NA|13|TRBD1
CASGWTGSNEQYF
TGTGCCAGCGGGTGGACAGGGTCCAACGAGCAGTACTTC
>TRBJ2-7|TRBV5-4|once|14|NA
CASSSGTGSYEQYF
TGTGCCAGCAGCTCCGGGACGGGCTCCTACGAGCAGTACTTC
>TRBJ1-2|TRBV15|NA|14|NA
CATSAGSPNYGYTF
TGTGCCACCAGCGCAGGGTCCCCTAACTATGGCTACACCTTC
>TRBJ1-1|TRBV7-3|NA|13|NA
CASSLTSDTEAFF
TGTGCCAGCAGCTTAACTTCAGACACTGAAGCTTTCTTT
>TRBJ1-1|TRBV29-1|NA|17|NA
CSVDDSSPTGMNTEAFF
TGCAGCGTTGATGACTCCTCTCCCACTGGAATGAACACTGAAGCTTTCTTT
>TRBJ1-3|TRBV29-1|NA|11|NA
CSVETGNTIYF
TGCAGCGTTGAGACTGGAAACACCATATATTTT
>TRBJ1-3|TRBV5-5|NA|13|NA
CASSRDSGNTIYF
TGTGCCAGCAGCCGGGACTCTGGAAACACCATATATTTT
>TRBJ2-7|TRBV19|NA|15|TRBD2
CASSIGGTGLFEQYF
TGTGCCAGTAGTATCGGGGGGACCGGTCTTTTCGAGCAGTACTTC
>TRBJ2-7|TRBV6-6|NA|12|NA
CASGARGAEQYF
TGTGCCTCTGGGGCGAGGGGGGCCGAGCAGTACTTC
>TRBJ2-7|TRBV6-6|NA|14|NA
CASSYFPKGGEQYF
TGTGCCAGCAGTTACTTCCCGAAGGGTGGTGAGCAGTACTTC
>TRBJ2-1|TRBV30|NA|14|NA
CAWRGMTGLDEQFF
TGTGCCTGGAGGGGAATGACAGGTCTGGATGAGCAGTTCTTC
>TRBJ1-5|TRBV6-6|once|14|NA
CASSYGRTNQPQHF
TGTGCCAGCAGTTACGGCAGGACCAATCAGCCCCAGCATTTT
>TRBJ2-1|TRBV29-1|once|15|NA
CSVLSGSGPGSREFF
TGCAGCGTATTGAGTGGGAGCGGCCCCGGTTCTAGGGAGTTCTTC
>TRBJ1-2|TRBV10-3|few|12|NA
CAISESGDGYTF
TGTGCCATCAGTGAATCCGGGGATGGCTACACCTTC
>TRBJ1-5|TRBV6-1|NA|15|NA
CASSRQKHSNQPQHF
TGTGCCAGCTCCCGACAGAAGCATAGCAATCAGCCCCAGCATTTT